This T cell receptor beta chain is drawn from a study of CD8+ T cells in alopecia areata. As for the study in general: Each day, treated patients took oral tofacitinib twice, at 5 to 10 mg per dose. Treatment ran 6 to 18 months, with 6 months of follow-up afterward.

In each case, RNA was isolated and then reverse transcribed into cDNA as the sequencing template. TCRdb keeps only in-frame clones here, not all; method: immunoSEQ multiplex PCR. There are 120,000 or so clones in the sample; 58% occur only once, and 4.5% lies in the top ten. As regards this clone: The antigen is not known.

The V gene's germline CDR1 is GTSNPN and CDR2 SVGIG (reference sequence). The ends were cut back, 4 bases at V and 1 base at J, with 6 bases in the middle. CDR3 length: 12 amino acids. Study observations and caveats: Between patients, shared TCR sequences were less clear than in mice. This was possibly due in part to HLA diversity in the patient population. Clonality was higher in lesional than normal scalp, especially in alopecia totalis/universalis.

The chain is built from TRBV30 and TRBJ2-3; the D is unclear. The sequencing used CD4+ T cells sorted from blood, collected at week 0. The sequence derives from a human donor with alopecia areata. CDR3 residues: CAWIRGTDTQYF. CDR3 coding DNA: TGTGCCTGGATACGAGGCACAGATACGCAGTATTTT.